This T cell receptor (beta chain) was profiled in a study of cytomegalovirus exposure and HLA in healthy donors (TCRdb year 2017). With respect to the entire study: According to an earlier analysis of several hundred of the donors, about 190 million T cells yielded over 90 million unique TCR beta sequences and approximately 300 Gb of sequence data. Roughly 300 gigabases of sequencing data and 70 million to 95 million unique TCR sequences made up an early release that covered several hundred HLA-typed donors. Of the approximately 400 genotyped donors, 80% to 90% were placed in the genetic ancestry cluster associated with self-reported Caucasian donors. The aim of the study was to test whether cataloging public T cell receptors could identify signatures of past pathogen exposure. The study profiled the T cell repertoires of more than 500 subjects by immunosequencing and related them to cytomegalovirus serostatus. Besides the first cohort of hundreds of subjects, a separate validation cohort made up of over a hundred different subjects was used. The study combined high-throughput TCR immunosequencing, statistical association of individual TCRs with disease status, and machine learning to predict cytomegalovirus infection status. To study patterns of TCR occurrence, a later analysis re-analyzed previously published TCR beta repertoires from around 660 donors and added high-resolution HLA genotyping. Rather than using new phenotypic data, the later analysis identified candidate immune exposures from TCR beta sequences and from how often those sequences occurred across donors. In an earlier analysis of more than 550 of the donors, high-throughput TCR beta sequencing was used to judge whether each TCR beta V gene segment behaved as functional or pseudogenic. Donor age, sex, ethnicity and CMV serostatus were compiled alongside the repertoire data. In a later genetic analysis, genome-wide SNP genotypes for about 55% of the 666 donors were used, and that subset was treated as a discovery cohort. Every discovery cohort repertoire had been produced on one sequencing platform. HLA typing included class I and class II loci at four-digit resolution. The number of donors typed differed by locus, with roughly 620-630 for A, B, C, DRB1 and DQB1, roughly 520 for DQA1, 600 to 610 for DPA1, and approximately 470 for DPB1. Five DR-DQ haplotypes were treated as single units for association and clustering because of strong linkage in the cohort. On average, around 230,000 unique TCR beta nucleotide sequences were sequenced per donor among some 430 genotyped donors of the cohort, with roughly a sixth of those sequences being non-productive.

The full study reports these points: A later genetic analysis reported fewer N-insertions in productive TCRs among donors in an Asian-associated ancestry cluster than the roughly 690-donor mean. Some IMGT-functional V segments, including TRBV6-2 and TRBV6-3, could not be told apart with the 87-base-pair reads, so those segments were excluded. Over 15 rarely observed V segments, including chromosome 9 orphons, were excluded from the earlier analysis of about 610 of the donors because counts were too low. A later analysis reported that several top co-occurrence clusters appeared linked to parvovirus B19, influenza, CMV and Epstein-Barr virus. Assigning TCR associations to individual alleles was difficult when HLA alleles, especially DR and DQ, strongly co-occurred. For the cohort, immune exposure information was limited to CMV serostatus. V-gene and J-gene trimming of TCR beta chains was associated with a missense DCLRE1C variant in a later genetic analysis, and the association was replicated in an independent cohort. HLA typing was unavailable for some donors at each locus, so association tests used only the typed subset. It was suggested by the authors that the approach could potentially be generalized to other disease states and immunological phenotypes. In a later analysis, HLA-associated TCR beta chains were found to be more clonally expanded and to have lower generation probabilities than equally common non-associated chains. In a later analysis, 15,000 to 20,000 TCR beta sequences were associated with specific HLA alleles at a false discovery rate of 0.05. Most TCR sequences were observed very rarely across donors, whereas some public TCRs were present in many individuals. In an earlier analysis of around 500 of the donors, most TCR beta V segments appeared in productive rearrangements about 87% or about 30% of the time, broadly matching IMGT annotations. In the study, around 160 TCR beta chains were listed as associated with cytomegalovirus. A further reported finding was that TCR beta sequences accurately predicted the HLA-A and HLA-B alleles for most subjects in the first cohort. Roughly uniform sequencing depth across donors was assumed in presence/absence analyses, although this assumption may not hold. The sequencing pipeline was judged likely to have produced a cluster of highly shared sequence variants as a technical artifact. In this cohort, only TCR beta chains were sequenced, and detectable features were limited by the absence of alpha or paired-chain data. A few of the identified cytomegalovirus-associated TCR beta chains were confirmed in vitro to be specific for cytomegalovirus antigens. According to a later analysis, most CMV-associated TCR beta chains appeared to be HLA-restricted, and the HLA associations seemed to be driven largely by CMV exposure. Linkage disequilibrium might explain the correlated functional status among segregating V segments, but an unknown experimental factor could not be ruled out. A later analysis found that TCR association rates varied across HLA loci, with DRB1 alleles showing the most associated TCRs and HLA-C alleles the fewest. Cytomegalovirus status was reported to be diagnosed by the classifier with high specificity and sensitivity in both the original and validation cohorts.

There are 15 amino acids in the CDR3, from cysteine to phenylalanine inclusive. The CDR3 DNA has 45 bases and is translated from base 1. For CDR1 and CDR2, the germline V gene lists MNHEY and SVGAGI. Relative to germline, V is 5 bases shorter and J is 4 bases shorter, with 16 bases between their ends. As to this clone: Its cognate antigen has yet to be identified. Per-base quality was not reported, and no clone a single base away is much larger than it.

Receptor libraries were prepared by the immunoSEQ multiplex PCR assay. For the multiplex PCR, a mixture combining 60 forward primers for TCR Vbeta segments and 13 reverse primers for TCR Jbeta segments was used. The CDR3 region of rearranged TCR beta genes was amplified from genomic DNA with a multiplex PCR assay. On the Illumina HiSeq System, the amplified TCR beta libraries were sequenced as 87-base-pair reads. Turning to the authors' computational methods: A later analysis tallied roughly 80 million unique TCR beta chains across the 666 repertoires, and approximately 12 million of those chains were shared by two or more donors. To remove PCR and sequencing errors, raw reads were error-corrected and collapsed into unique sequences using a nearest-neighbor algorithm that merged closely related sequences. To assign V, D and J gene segments, CDR3 sequences were aligned to IMGT reference sequences. For a sequence to be retained, at least a six-nucleotide match to both a V gene segment and a J gene segment was required. A rearrangement was called productive if the CDR3 had no stop codons and remained in frame with V and J, and every other rearrangement was called non-productive. CDR3 was defined according to IMGT convention as the region running from the second conserved V-encoded cysteine to the conserved J-encoded phenylalanine. In an earlier analysis of some 550 of the donors, sequences lacking an unambiguous match to a single V gene segment were excluded. In an earlier analysis of 587 of the donors, V segments were called functional above 56.7% productive rearrangements and were called segregating when the between-donor standard deviation exceeded 5%. A statistical classification framework was built for diagnosing cytomegalovirus status from the catalog of TCR beta chain sequences. A later analysis assigned V and J genes by comparing TCR nucleotide sequences with IMGT/GENE-DB human TR gene sequences. The TCRdist pipeline was used in a later analysis to assign CDR3 sequences and most-parsimonious VDJ recombination scenarios. In a later analysis, every TCR beta chain was defined by the combination of its CDR3 amino acid sequence and its V-gene family, and reads without a unique V-gene family were dropped. A later analysis removed 592 highly shared, low-generation-probability nucleotide sequences to deal with suspected cross-contamination and a sequencing artifact. A later analysis calculated a clonal expansion index for each public chain from normalized within-repertoire ranks of inferred template counts. A later analysis computed generation probabilities with a VDJ recombination model fitted to out-of-frame rearrangements, and checked the results against IGoR. In a later analysis, TCR-TCR, TCR-HLA and TCR-CMV co-occurrence was scored with hypergeometric tests, and a repertoire-size bias correction was applied to TCR pairs. To estimate false discovery rates, a later analysis permuted the HLA or CMV assignments 20 times. In a later analysis, co-occurring TCRs were grouped using DBSCAN, with TCRdist sequence similarity added in when clustering inside HLA-allele-positive subsets. Repertoires with fewer than 30,000 or more than 120,000 public chains were left out of co-occurrence clustering, as were five repertoires with anomalous nucleotide sharing. The clones in this table, taken by TCRdb from immuneACCESS, are in-frame only. Not every clone is retained; where verified, under half of the shortfall comes from an unresolved V gene, and the cause of the rest is unknown. Clonal size and the V and J genes are those of that table, whereas D and trimming came from the DNA. The sample table contains around 99,000 clones; only one count was recorded for 81% of them. The ten largest clonotypes hold 2.2% of the sample.

The cohort was made up of several hundred healthy bone marrow donors. Cohort members were all nominally healthy when sampled, although unrecorded immune exposures were likely present. The donor was CMV seronegative and was included in the group of a few hundred seronegative cohort members. A peripheral blood sample was provided by each donor, and peripheral blood mononuclear cells were used for TCR beta sequencing. Genomic DNA extraction from the blood cell samples was performed with the Qiagen DNeasy Blood Extraction Kit. This sequence was found in a young woman in good health and CMV-seronegative. The sequencing sample was made of PBMCs. The V and J genes are TRBV6-5 and TRBJ2-3; the D gene is unclear. Here the CDR3 is given as CASSPQPSLADTQYF. The sequenced DNA: TGTGCCAGCAGTCCCCAGCCAAGCCTAGCAGATACGCAGTATTTT.